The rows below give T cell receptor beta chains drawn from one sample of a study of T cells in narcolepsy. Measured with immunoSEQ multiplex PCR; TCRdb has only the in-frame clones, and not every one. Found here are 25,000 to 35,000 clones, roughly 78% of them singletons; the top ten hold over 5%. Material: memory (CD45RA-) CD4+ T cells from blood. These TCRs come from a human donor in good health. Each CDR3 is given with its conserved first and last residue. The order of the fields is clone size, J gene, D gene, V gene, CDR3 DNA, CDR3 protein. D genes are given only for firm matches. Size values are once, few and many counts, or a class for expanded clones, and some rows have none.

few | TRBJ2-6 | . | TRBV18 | TGTGCCAGCTCACCCAGTAGGAACTCTGGGGCCAACGTCCTGACTTTC | CASSPSRNSGANVLTF
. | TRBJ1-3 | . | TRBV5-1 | TGCGCCAGCAGCTACGACAGGTCGGGCGGAAACACCATATATTTT | CASSYDRSGGNTIYF
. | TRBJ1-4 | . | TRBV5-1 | TGTGCCAGCAGCTTGGCTGGGGTGAACGAAAAACTGTTTTTT | CASSLAGVNEKLFF
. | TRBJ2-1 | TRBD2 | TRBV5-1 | TGCGCCAGCAGGACTAGCGGGGGGTACAATGAGCAGTTCTTC | CASRTSGGYNEQFF
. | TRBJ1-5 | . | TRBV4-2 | TGTGCCAGCAGCCCGGGTGGTACCGGGGCGGGTCAGCCCCAGCATTTT | CASSPGGTGAGQPQHF
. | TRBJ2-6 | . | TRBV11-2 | TGTGCCAGCAGCCCGAGAGGTACAGGGACCTCTGGGGCCAACGTCCTGACTTTC | CASSPRGTGTSGANVLTF
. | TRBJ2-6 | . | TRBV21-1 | TGTGCCAGCAGCAAGGAGGGCAGGGAACCCCTCTCTGGGGCCAACGTCCTGACTTTC | CASSKEGREPLSGANVLTF
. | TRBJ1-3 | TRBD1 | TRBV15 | TGTGCCACCAGCAGATCACGACGGGACAGAAACTCTGGAAACACCATATATTTT | CATSRSRRDRNSGNTIYF
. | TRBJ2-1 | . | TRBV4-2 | TGTGCCAGCAGCCAACGGAGGGCCGGAGGAAATGAGCAGTTCTTC | CASSQRRAGGNEQFF
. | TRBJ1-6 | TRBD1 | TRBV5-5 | TGTGCCAGCAGCTTTCAGGGGGGTGTTTATAATTCACCCCTCCACTTT | CASSFQGGVYNSPLHF
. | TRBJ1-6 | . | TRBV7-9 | TGTGCCAGCAGCCCCCCAGCGGGGGGCGGGTCACCCCTCCACTTT | CASSPPAGGGSPLHF
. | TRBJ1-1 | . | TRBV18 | TGTGCCAGCTCCGGGACGGCCGCTGTCGCTGAAGCTTTCTTT | CASSGTAAVAEAFF
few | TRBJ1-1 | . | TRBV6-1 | TGTGCCAGCAGTTACCTCAGCGAGGCTTTCTTT | CASSYLSEAFF
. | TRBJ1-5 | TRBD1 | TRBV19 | TGTGCCAGTAGTGTGGGACAGGGAAGTCAGCCCCAGCATTTT | CASSVGQGSQPQHF
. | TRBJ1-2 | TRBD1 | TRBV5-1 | TGCGCCAGCCGACAGGGCTATAAGGTCTGGGGCTACACCTTC | CASRQGYKVWGYTF
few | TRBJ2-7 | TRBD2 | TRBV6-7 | TGTGCCAGCAGCAAGCGGGAGGGTTACGAGCAGTACTTC | CASSKREGYEQYF
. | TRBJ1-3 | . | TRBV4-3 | TGCGCCAGCAGCCAAGATATTAACGGGGGCTGGAACACCATATATTTT | CASSQDINGGWNTIYF
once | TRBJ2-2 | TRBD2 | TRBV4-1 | TGCGCCAGCAGCCAAGATTGGGCTAGCGGGGGCGAATGGGACGGGGAGCTGTTTTTT | CASSQDWASGGEWDGELFF
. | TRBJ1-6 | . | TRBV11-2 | TGTGCCAGCAGCTCTTCGCCAAATTCACCCCTCCACTTT | CASSSSPNSPLHF
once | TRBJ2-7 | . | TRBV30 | TGTGCCTGGAGTGTATCTAGATACGAGCAGTACTTC | CAWSVSRYEQYF
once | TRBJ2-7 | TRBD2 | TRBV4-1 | TGCGCCAGCAGCCACGGACTAGTGGCCCCCTCCTACGAGCAGTACTTC | CASSHGLVAPSYEQYF
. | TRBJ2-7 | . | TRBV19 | TGTGCCACCCGAGGGGACCCCTCCTACGAGCAGTACTTC | CATRGDPSYEQYF
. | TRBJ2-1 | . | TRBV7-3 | TGTGCCAGCAGCCCAATCGGGGACAATGAGCAGTTCTTC | CASSPIGDNEQFF
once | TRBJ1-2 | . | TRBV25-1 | TGTGCCAGCGAGGACAGCTATGGCTACACCTTC | CASEDSYGYTF
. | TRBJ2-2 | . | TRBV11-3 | TGTGCCAGCAGCACCAGGGACCCCGGGGAGCTGTTTTTT | CASSTRDPGELFF
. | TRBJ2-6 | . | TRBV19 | TGTGCCAGTAAGCAGGCCTTAAAATCTGGGGCCAACGTCCTGACTTTC | CASKQALKSGANVLTF
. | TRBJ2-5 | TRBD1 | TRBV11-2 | TGTGCCAGCAGCCCAGGACAGGGAGAGACCCAGTACTTC | CASSPGQGETQYF
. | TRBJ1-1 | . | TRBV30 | TGTGCCTGGAGTGCTCGGGTTGAAGCTTTCTTT | CAWSARVEAFF
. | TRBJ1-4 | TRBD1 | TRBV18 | TGTGCCAGCTCACCGGGACAGGGTGGCGAAAAACTGTTTTTT | CASSPGQGGEKLFF
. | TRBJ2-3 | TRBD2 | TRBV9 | TGTGCCAGCAGCGTAGAACAGGAGTTCGCGGGAGTAACAGATACGCAGTATTTT | CASSVEQEFAGVTDTQYF
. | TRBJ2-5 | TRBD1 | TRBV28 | TGTGCCAGCAGTGTGGACAGGGGCAAGCAGTACTTC | CASSVDRGKQYF
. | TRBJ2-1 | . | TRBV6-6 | TGTGCCAGCAGTTACGATATGGTTAGGGAGCAGTTCTTC | CASSYDMVREQFF
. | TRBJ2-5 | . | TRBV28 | TGTGCCAGCAGTCCCCCGGCCCGGGAGACCCAGTACTTC | CASSPPARETQYF
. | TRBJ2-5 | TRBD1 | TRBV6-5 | TGTGCCAGCAGTTACGCTCCCACAGGGGTCCAAGAGACCCAGTACTTC | CASSYAPTGVQETQYF
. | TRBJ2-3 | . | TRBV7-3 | TGTGCCAGCAGCTTAACTTTCCAGGATACGCAGTATTTT | CASSLTFQDTQYF
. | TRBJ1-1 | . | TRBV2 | TGTGCCAGCAGTGTGACAGGCTTTGAAGCTTTCTTT | CASSVTGFEAFF
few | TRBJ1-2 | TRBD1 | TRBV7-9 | TGTGCCAGCAGCTCGACAGGGCATGGCTACACCTTC | CASSSTGHGYTF
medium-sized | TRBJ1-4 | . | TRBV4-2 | TGTGCCAGCAGCCAAGTTAGCCAGGGGATCTCTAATGAAAAACTGTTTTTT | CASSQVSQGISNEKLFF
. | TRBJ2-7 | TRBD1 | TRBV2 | TGTGCCAACAGTGAAGACTACTGGTGGAGGGGACAGGGGAGGTACGAGCAGTACTTC | CANSEDYWWRGQGRYEQYF
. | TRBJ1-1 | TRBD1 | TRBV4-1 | TGCGCCAGCAGCCAAGAAGGGAGGCCAGGGGGCAAGAGGACTGAAGCTTTCTTT | CASSQEGRPGGKRTEAFF
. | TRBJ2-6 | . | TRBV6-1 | TGTGCCAGCATGTTTAGTAATTCTGGGGCCAACGTCCTGACTTTC | CASMFSNSGANVLTF
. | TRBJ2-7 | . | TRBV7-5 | TGTGCCAGAAGCTTAGGAGTAGGGGAGTCCTACGAGCAGTACTTC | CARSLGVGESYEQYF
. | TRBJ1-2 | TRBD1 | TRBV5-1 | TGCGCCAGCAGTTCCGGGACAGGGAACTATGGCTACACCTTC | CASSSGTGNYGYTF
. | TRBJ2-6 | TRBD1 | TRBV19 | TGTGCCAGTAGTCCGCAGGACAGGGTTGGGGCCAACGTCCTGACTTTC | CASSPQDRVGANVLTF
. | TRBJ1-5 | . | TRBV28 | TGTGCCAGCAGACCGGGGGCGGGAGGGAGGCCCCAGCATTTT | CASRPGAGGRPQHF
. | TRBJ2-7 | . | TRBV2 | TGTGCCAGCAGTGAAGTTAACGTTTCATGCTTC | CASSEVNVSCF
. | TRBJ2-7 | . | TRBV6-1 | TGTGCCAGCAGTGAAGCGCTTCTGTACGAGCAGTACTTC | CASSEALLYEQYF
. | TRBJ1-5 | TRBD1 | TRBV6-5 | TGTGCCAGCAGTAAAGAAGGGGGCATTCAGCCCCAGCATTTT | CASSKEGGIQPQHF
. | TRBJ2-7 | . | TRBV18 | TGTGCCAGCTCACCATATCCAGCGACGCACGAGCAGTACTTC | CASSPYPATHEQYF
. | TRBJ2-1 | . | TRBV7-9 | TGTGCCAGCAGCTTGGTCCTCAATGAGCAGTTCTTC | CASSLVLNEQFF
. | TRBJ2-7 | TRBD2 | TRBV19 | TGTGCCAGTAGAGCGGGGGGTCACAGCTCCTACGAGCAGTACTTC | CASRAGGHSSYEQYF